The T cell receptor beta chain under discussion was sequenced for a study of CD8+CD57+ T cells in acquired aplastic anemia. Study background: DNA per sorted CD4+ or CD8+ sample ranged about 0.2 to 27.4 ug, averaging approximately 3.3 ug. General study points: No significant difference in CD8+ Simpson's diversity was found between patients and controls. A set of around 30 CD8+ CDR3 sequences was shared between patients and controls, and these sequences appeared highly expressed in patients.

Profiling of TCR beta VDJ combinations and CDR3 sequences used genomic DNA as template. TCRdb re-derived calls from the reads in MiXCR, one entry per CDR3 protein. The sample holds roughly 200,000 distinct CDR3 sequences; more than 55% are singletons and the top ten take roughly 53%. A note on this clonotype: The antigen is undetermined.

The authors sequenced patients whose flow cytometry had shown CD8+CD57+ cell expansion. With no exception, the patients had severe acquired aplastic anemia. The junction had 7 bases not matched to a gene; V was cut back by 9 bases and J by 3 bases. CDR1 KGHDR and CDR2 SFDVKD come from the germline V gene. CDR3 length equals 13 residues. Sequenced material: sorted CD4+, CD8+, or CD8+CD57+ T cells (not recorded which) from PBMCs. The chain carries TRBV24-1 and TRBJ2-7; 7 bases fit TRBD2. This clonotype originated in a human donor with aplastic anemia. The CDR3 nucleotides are TGTGCCACCTCCCTAGGGGAGGGCTACGAGCAGTACTTC. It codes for CATSLGEGYEQYF.